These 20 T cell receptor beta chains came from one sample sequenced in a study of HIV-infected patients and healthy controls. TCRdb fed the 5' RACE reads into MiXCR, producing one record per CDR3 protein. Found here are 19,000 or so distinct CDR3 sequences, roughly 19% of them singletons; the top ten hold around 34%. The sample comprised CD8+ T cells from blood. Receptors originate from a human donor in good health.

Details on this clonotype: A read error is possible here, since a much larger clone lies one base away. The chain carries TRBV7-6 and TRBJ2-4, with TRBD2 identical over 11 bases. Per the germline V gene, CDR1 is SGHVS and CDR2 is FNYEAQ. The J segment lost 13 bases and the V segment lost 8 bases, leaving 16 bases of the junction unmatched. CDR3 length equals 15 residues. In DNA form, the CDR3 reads TGTGCCAGCGGTAAGACTAGCGGGATATGGAATGAGCAGTACTTC. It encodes CASGKTSGIWNEQYF.

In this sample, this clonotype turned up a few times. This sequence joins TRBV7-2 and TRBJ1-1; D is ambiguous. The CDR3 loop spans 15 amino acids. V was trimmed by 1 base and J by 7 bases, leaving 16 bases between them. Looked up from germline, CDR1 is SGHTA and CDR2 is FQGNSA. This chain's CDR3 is CASSLGYGLALEAFF. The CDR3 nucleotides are TGTGCCAGCAGCTTAGGTTACGGATTGGCCCTTGAAGCTTTCTTT.

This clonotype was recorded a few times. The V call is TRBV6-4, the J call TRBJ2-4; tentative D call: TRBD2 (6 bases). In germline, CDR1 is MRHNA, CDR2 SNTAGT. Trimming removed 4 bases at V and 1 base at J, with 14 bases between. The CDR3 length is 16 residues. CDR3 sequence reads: CASSASGDLAKNIQYF. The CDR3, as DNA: TGTGCCAGCAGTGCCTCGGGGGATTTGGCCAAAAACATTCAGTACTTC.

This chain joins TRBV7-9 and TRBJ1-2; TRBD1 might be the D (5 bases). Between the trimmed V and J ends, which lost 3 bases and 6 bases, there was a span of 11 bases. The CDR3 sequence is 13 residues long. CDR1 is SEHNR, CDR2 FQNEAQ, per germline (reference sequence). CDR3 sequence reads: CASSLGGMNGYTF. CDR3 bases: TGTGCCAGCAGCTTGGGGGGGATGAATGGCTACACCTTC.

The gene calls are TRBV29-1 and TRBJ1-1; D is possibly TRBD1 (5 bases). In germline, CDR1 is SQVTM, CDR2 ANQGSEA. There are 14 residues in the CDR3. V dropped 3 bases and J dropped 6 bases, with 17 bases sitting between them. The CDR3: CSVESPGRGAEAFF. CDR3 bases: TGCAGCGTTGAGAGTCCAGGGAGGGGAGCTGAAGCTTTCTTT.

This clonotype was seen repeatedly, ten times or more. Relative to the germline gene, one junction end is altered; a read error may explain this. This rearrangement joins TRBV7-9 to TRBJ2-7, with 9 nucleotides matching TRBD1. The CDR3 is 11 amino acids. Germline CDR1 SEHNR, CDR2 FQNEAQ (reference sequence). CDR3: CASSWDREIRF. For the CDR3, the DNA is TGTGCCAGCAGCTGGGACAGGGAGATTCGATTC.

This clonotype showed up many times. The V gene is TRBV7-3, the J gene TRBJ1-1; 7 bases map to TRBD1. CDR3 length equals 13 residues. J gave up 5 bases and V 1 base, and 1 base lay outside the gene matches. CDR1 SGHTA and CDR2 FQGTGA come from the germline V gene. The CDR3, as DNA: TGTGCCAGCAGCTTAATGACAGGGACTGAAGCTTTCTTT. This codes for CASSLMTGTEAFF.

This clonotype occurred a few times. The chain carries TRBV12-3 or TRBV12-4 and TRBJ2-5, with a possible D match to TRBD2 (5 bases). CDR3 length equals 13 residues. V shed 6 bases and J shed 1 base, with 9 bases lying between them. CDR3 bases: TGTGCCAGCAGGGACGGACTCCAAGAGACCCAGTACTTC. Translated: CASRDGLQETQYF.

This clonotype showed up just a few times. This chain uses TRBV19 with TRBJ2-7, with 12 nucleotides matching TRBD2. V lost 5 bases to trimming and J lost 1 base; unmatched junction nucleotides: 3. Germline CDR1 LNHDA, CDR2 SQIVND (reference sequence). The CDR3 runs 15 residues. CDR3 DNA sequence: TGTGCCAGTAGTCCGACTAGCGGGAGTTCCTACGAGCAGTACTTC. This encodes CASSPTSGSSYEQYF. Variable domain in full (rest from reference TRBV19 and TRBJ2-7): DGGITQSPKYLFRKEGQNVTLSCEQNLNHDAMYWYRQDPGQGLRLIYYSQIVNDFQKGDIAEGYSVSREKKESFPLTVTSAQKNPTAFYLCASSPTSGSSYEQYFGPGTRLTVT.

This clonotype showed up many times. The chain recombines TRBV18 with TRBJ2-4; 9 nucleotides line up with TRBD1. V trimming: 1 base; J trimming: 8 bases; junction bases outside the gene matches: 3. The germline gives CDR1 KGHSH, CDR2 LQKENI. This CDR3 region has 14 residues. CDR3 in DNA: TGTGCCAGCTCACCACGGGACAGGGTGTACATTCAGTACTTC. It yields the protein CASSPRDRVYIQYF.

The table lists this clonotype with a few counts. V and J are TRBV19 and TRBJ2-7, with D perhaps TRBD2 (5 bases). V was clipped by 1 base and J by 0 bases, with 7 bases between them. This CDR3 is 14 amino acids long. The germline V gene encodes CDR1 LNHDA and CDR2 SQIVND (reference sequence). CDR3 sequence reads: CASSIAGTSYEQYF. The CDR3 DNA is TGTGCCAGTAGTATAGCGGGAACCTCCTACGAGCAGTACTTC.

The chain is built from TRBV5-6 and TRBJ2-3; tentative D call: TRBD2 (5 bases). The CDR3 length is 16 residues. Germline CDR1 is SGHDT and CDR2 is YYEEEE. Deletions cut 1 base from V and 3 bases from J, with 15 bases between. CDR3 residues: CASSLLAGLATDTQYF. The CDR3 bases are TGTGCCAGCAGCTTGTTAGCAGGACTCGCGACAGATACGCAGTATTTT.

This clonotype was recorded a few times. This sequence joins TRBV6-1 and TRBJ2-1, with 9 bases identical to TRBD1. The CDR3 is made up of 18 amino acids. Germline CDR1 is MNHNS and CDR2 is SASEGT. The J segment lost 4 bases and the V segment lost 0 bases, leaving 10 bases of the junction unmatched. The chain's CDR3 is CASSEAIWTGDLYNEQFF. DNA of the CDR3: TGTGCCAGCAGTGAAGCGATTTGGACAGGGGACCTTTACAATGAGCAGTTCTTC.

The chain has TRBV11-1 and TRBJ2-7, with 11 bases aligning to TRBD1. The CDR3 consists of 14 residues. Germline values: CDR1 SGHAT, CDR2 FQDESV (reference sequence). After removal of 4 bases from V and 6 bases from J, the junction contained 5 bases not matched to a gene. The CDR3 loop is CASSYRDRGAEQYF. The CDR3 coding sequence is TGTGCCAGCAGCTACCGGGACAGGGGGGCCGAGCAGTACTTC.

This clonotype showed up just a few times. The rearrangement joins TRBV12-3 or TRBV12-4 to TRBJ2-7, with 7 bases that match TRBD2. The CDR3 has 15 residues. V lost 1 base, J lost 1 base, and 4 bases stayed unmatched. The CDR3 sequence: CASSLVAGESYEQYF. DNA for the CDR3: TGTGCCAGCAGTTTAGTGGCGGGAGAGTCCTACGAGCAGTACTTC.

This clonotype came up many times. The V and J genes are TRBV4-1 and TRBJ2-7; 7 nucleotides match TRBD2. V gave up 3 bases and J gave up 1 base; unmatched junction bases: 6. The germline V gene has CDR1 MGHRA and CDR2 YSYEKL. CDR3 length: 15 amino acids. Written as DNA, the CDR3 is TGCGCCAGCAGCCAGACTAGCCTTTCGTCCTACGAGCAGTACTTC. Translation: CASSQTSLSSYEQYF.

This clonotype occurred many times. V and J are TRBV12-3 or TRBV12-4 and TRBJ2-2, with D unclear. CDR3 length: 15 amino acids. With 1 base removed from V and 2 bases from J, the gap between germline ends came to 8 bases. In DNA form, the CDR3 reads TGTGCCAGCAGTTTAGTTGAGAGTAACACCGGGGAGCTGTTTTTT. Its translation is CASSLVESNTGELFF.

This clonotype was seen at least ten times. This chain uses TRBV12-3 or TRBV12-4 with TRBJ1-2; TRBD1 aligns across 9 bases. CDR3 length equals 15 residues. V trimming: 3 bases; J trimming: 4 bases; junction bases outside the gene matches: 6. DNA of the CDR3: TGTGCCAGCAGTTTCGGTGGACAGGGGTCCTATGGCTACACCTTC. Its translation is CASSFGGQGSYGYTF.

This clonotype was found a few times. CDR3 in DNA: TGCGCCAGCAGCCAAGACCCAGGGGAAATACTAGCCAAAAACATTCAGTACTTC. Amino acids: CASSQDPGEILAKNIQYF. The chain recombines TRBV4-1 with TRBJ2-4; D is perhaps TRBD1 (6 bases). V was clipped by 0 bases and J by 0 bases, with 15 bases between them. The germline gives CDR1 MGHRA, CDR2 YSYEKL. The CDR3 runs 18 residues.

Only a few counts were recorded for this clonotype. The CDR3 region has the DNA TGTGCCAGCAGGGGGTGGGGAACTGAAGCTTTCTTT. It specifies CASRGWGTEAFF. This chain connects TRBV5-8 to TRBJ1-1; D remains ambiguous. The CDR3 loop spans 12 amino acids. Looked up from germline, CDR1 is SGHTS and CDR2 is YDEGEE. V was shortened by 5 bases and J by 5 bases, with 10 bases between the two germline ends.